Below are 19 T cell receptor beta chains sequenced from a single sample in a study of CD8+ T cells in alopecia areata. Isolated RNA was reverse transcribed into cDNA used as the sequencing template. This table comes from immunoSEQ multiplex PCR, and its TCRdb copy is limited to in-frame clones, with some not included. In the table there are about 76,000 clones, approximately 72% of which are singletons. Treatment defined: oral pan-JAK inhibitor, 5-10 mg twice daily. The input for sequencing was CD8+ T cells sorted from blood, taken at week 24, from a patient treated with tofacitinib. The source is a human donor with alopecia areata.

The V gene is TRBV5-6, the J gene TRBJ2-3; 9 nucleotides line up with TRBD2. The J segment lost 2 bases and the V segment lost 4 bases, leaving 11 bases of the junction unmatched. CDR3 length: 17 amino acids. Per germline, CDR1 SGHDT and CDR2 YYEEEE. The DNA for the CDR3 is TGTGCCAGCAGCCCCGGCCGCGGGGGGGCTAACACAGATACGCAGTATTTT. It translates to CASSPGRGGANTDTQYF.

CDR3 sequence (DNA): TGCGCCAGCAGCCAAGATCGGACTAGCTACGAGCAGTACTTC. Translating it yields CASSQDRTSYEQYF. The chain joins TRBV4-1 to TRBJ2-7; TRBD2 aligns across 7 bases. Losses at the gene ends were 0 bases for V and 3 bases for J; bases not matched to a gene: 2. Germline V gene data show CDR1 as MGHRA and CDR2 as YSYEKL. The length of the CDR3 is 14 residues.

This clone showed up just once. The chain couples TRBV7-2 to TRBJ2-7; weak D call: TRBD2 (6 bases). Germline V CDR1 and CDR2: SGHTA, FQGNSA. Trimming pared 5 bases from V and 2 bases from J, leaving 13 bases between. The CDR3 spans 14 residues. The CDR3 DNA is TGTGCCAGCAGCCGAAGCGGGCCAGCCTACGAGCAGTACTTC. It translates to CASSRSGPAYEQYF.

J is TRBJ2-1 and V is TRBV9, with D tentatively TRBD1 or TRBD2 (6 bases each). The CDR3 length is 17 residues. V was clipped by 0 bases and J by 4 bases, with 17 bases between them. The germline CDR1 and CDR2 sequences are SGDLS and YYNGEE. This CDR3 reads CASSVDGGTGGYNEQFF. The CDR3 DNA is TGTGCCAGCAGCGTAGACGGGGGCACGGGCGGGTACAATGAGCAGTTCTTC.

V is TRBV4-1 and J is TRBJ2-3, with 11 bases lining up with TRBD2. The CDR3 is made up of 17 amino acids. Germline CDR1 and CDR2: MGHRA and YSYEKL. With V trimmed by 0 bases and J by 4 bases, 6 bases remained unmatched. This CDR3 reads CASSQDQGLADADTQYF. Written as DNA, the CDR3 is TGCGCCAGCAGCCAAGATCAGGGACTAGCGGACGCAGATACGCAGTATTTT.

The CDR3 DNA is TGCGCCAGCAGCTTGACTACAGCGAGGCCGAGGGAGACCCAGTACTTC. Translated, it gives CASSLTTARPRETQYF. The chain has TRBV5-1 and TRBJ2-5; D unresolved. V lost 1 base and J lost 5, with 18 bases in between. The CDR3 is 16 amino acids. CDR1 is SGHRS, CDR2 YFSETQ, per germline. The full variable domain, in which reference TRBV5-1 and TRBJ2-5 provide the parts outside the CDR3, is KAGVTQTPRYLIKTRGQQVTLSCSPISGHRSVSWYQQTPGQGLQFLFEYFSETQRNKGNFPGRFSGRQFSNSRSEMNVSTLELGDSALYLCASSLTTARPRETQYFGPGTRLLVL.

This chain connects TRBV6-5 to TRBJ2-5, with D tentatively TRBD1 (6 bases). This CDR3 is 16 amino acids long. V lost 0 bases and J lost 5, with 16 bases in between. Germline CDR1 and CDR2: MNHEY and SVGAGI. Here the CDR3 reads CASSYSRVEGDETQYF. Here the CDR3 DNA reads TGTGCCAGCAGTTACTCGAGGGTAGAGGGGGACGAGACCCAGTACTTC.

This chain joins TRBV7-2 and TRBJ2-2; the match to TRBD2 covers 8 bases. Germline CDR1 is SGHTA and CDR2 is FQGNSA. The CDR3 is 15 residues long. The trim removed 5 bases at V and 0 bases at J, leaving 2 bases unmatched. CDR3 sequence (DNA): TGTGCCAGCAGCCGAGCGGGAGCGAACACCGGGGAGCTGTTTTTT. Protein sequence: CASSRAGANTGELFF. Full variable domain (missing parts from reference TRBV7-2 and TRBJ2-2): GAGVSQSPSNKVTEKGKDVELRCDPISGHTALYWYRQSLGQGLEFLIYFQGNSAPDKSGLPSDRFSAERTGGSVSTLTIQRTQQEDSAVYLCASSRAGANTGELFFGEGSRLTVL.

V is TRBV19 and J is TRBJ1-2; D remains unclear. Germline loops: CDR1 LNHDA, CDR2 SQIVND (reference sequence). Trimming took 6 bases from V and 2 from J, leaving 13 bases between them. The CDR3 covers 14 residues. CDR3 amino acids: CASRLTRTNYGYTF. As DNA, the CDR3 is TGTGCCAGTAGATTGACAAGGACCAACTATGGCTACACCTTC.

CDR3 DNA: TGTGCCAGCAGCGACGGAACTAGCGGGAGGCACAATGAGCAGTTCTTC. It is translated as CASSDGTSGRHNEQFF. The chain uses TRBV9 and TRBJ2-1; TRBD2 matches 12 bases. Losses at the gene ends were 3 bases for V and 5 bases for J; bases not matched to a gene: 6. CDR1 is SGDLS, CDR2 YYNGEE, per germline. CDR3 length: 16 residues. Filled out from reference TRBV9 and TRBJ2-1, the complete variable domain reads DSGVTQTPKHLITATGQRVTLRCSPRSGDLSVYWYQQSLDQGLQFLIQYYNGEERAKGNILERFSAQQFPDLHSELNLSSLELGDSALYFCASSDGTSGRHNEQFFGPGTRLTVL.

The chain couples TRBV19 to TRBJ2-3; maybe TRBD2 (5 bases). There are 14 residues in the CDR3. Between the trimmed V and J ends, which lost 3 bases and 1 base, there was a span of 8 bases. CDR1 is LNHDA, CDR2 SQIVND, per germline (reference sequence). This chain's CDR3 is CASSIWTGTDTQYF. The CDR3 DNA is TGTGCCAGTAGTATTTGGACTGGCACAGATACGCAGTATTTT.

This clone appeared once. The V call is TRBV19, the J call TRBJ2-5; 11 nucleotides agree with TRBD2. CDR1 and CDR2 from the germline V gene are LNHDA and SQIVND (reference sequence). The CDR3 is 14 amino acids. Trimming took 5 bases from V and 4 from J; bases not matched to a gene: 3. This CDR3 is CASSVGLAGETQYF. CDR3 coding DNA: TGTGCCAGTAGTGTCGGACTAGCGGGAGAGACCCAGTACTTC.

The genes are TRBV7-9 and TRBJ1-2; D gene uncertain. This CDR3 spans 15 amino acids. Germline V lookup: CDR1 SEHNR, CDR2 FQNEAQ (reference sequence). Trimming took 0 bases from V and 4 from J, leaving 12 bases between them. This CDR3 is CASSLAALSPYGYTF. The CDR3 bases are TGTGCCAGCAGCTTAGCGGCCCTCAGTCCCTATGGCTACACCTTC. The variable domain in full, with the rest retrieved from reference TRBV7-9 and TRBJ1-2, is DTGVSQNPRHKITKRGQNVTFRCDPISEHNRLYWYRQTLGQGPEFLTYFQNEAQLEKSRLLSDRFSAERPKGSFSTLEIQRTEQGDSAMYLCASSLAALSPYGYTFGSGTRLTVV.

The J gene is TRBJ1-1, the V gene TRBV4-2, with 7 bases aligning to TRBD1. The germline V gene has CDR1 LGHNA and CDR2 YNFKEQ. The ends lost 2 bases at V and 1 base at J; junction bases unmatched: 7. The CDR3 covers 16 residues. CDR3 sequence reads: CASSQYYRGENTEAFF. In DNA form, the CDR3 reads TGTGCCAGCAGCCAATATTACAGGGGTGAGAACACTGAAGCTTTCTTT.

This clone was counted a few times. The chain combines TRBV9 with TRBJ2-1; TRBD2 agrees at 11 bases. Germline CDR1 SGDLS, CDR2 YYNGEE. J lost 3 bases, V lost 4 bases, and 3 bases had no gene match. The CDR3 consists of 15 residues. CDR3 DNA: TGTGCCAGCAGCCCCACTAGCGGGAGCTACAATGAGCAGTTCTTC. Translated, it gives CASSPTSGSYNEQFF. The full variable domain, rest sourced from reference TRBV9 and TRBJ2-1, is DSGVTQTPKHLITATGQRVTLRCSPRSGDLSVYWYQQSLDQGLQFLIQYYNGEERAKGNILERFSAQQFPDLHSELNLSSLELGDSALYFCASSPTSGSYNEQFFGPGTRLTVL.

The chain uses TRBV27 and TRBJ2-7; 9 bases are a match to TRBD2. CDR1 is MNHEY and CDR2 is SMNVEV in the germline V gene (reference sequence). This CDR3 contains 17 residues. V lost 3 bases to trimming and J lost 4 bases; unmatched junction nucleotides: 13. CDR3 sequence: CASSFPSASGTIYEQYF. The CDR3 DNA reads TGTGCCAGCAGTTTTCCCAGCGCTAGCGGGACGATTTACGAGCAGTACTTC.

This clone was counted only a few times. The CDR3 loop is CASSWTGAGEQFF. The CDR3, as DNA: TGTGCCAGCAGTTGGACAGGGGCAGGGGAGCAGTTCTTC. The chain joins TRBV28 to TRBJ2-1; TRBD1 matches 9 bases. With V trimmed by 4 bases and J by 10 bases, 5 bases remained unmatched. CDR3 size: 13 residues. Germline values: CDR1 MDHEN, CDR2 SYDVKM.

This rearrangement joins TRBV7-3 to TRBJ2-7; 7 bases agree with TRBD2. The CDR3 sequence is 14 residues long. The germline V gene has CDR1 SGHTA and CDR2 FQGTGA. After removal of 5 bases from V and 7 bases from J, the junction contained 11 bases not matched to a gene. In DNA form, the CDR3 reads TGTGCCAGCAGCCCAGGCGGGAGCTTAGGGGAGCAGTACTTC. This sequence encodes CASSPGGSLGEQYF. The full variable domain, rest sourced from reference TRBV7-3 and TRBJ2-7, is GAGVSQTPSNKVTEKGKYVELRCDPISGHTALYWYRQSLGQGPEFLIYFQGTGAADDSGLPNDRFFAVRPEGSVSTLKIQRTERGDSAVYLCASSPGGSLGEQYFGPGTRLTVT.

The chain couples TRBV5-1 to TRBJ2-1; D is ambiguous. This CDR3 region has 17 residues. Looked up from germline, CDR1 is SGHRS and CDR2 is YFSETQ. The V and J ends lost 4 bases and 3 bases respectively, with 20 bases between them. CDR3 loop: CASSPATSPFIYNEQFF. In nucleotides, the CDR3 is TGCGCCAGCAGCCCCGCGACCAGCCCCTTTATCTACAATGAGCAGTTCTTC.